This T cell receptor (beta chain) was observed in a study of T cell changes during pregnancy in multiple sclerosis. Only in-frame clones appear in the TCRdb table, and some are missing; sequencing was by immunoSEQ multiplex PCR. The sample yields roughly 100,000 clones, 90% seen once. This CDR3 contains 14 residues. Germline V gene lookup returns CDR1 SNHLY and CDR2 FYNNEI. The V gene end was trimmed by 2 bases and the J gene end by 4 bases; junction bases not matched to a gene: 2. The V call is TRBV2, the J call TRBJ2-3, with 8 bases lining up with TRBD1. The starting material was peripheral blood, obtained in the second trimester of pregnancy. The source is a female donor in good health, enrolled as a control in a pregnancy study. The CDR3 sequence is CASSELQGADTQYF. The CDR3 nucleotides read TGTGCCAGCAGTGAATTACAGGGGGCAGATACGCAGTATTTT.